This T cell receptor beta chain appears in the sequencing data of a study of cytomegalovirus exposure and HLA in healthy donors. Amplification used 60 Vbeta primers and 13 Jbeta primers. Clones were read by immunoSEQ multiplex PCR, and TCRdb kept only the in-frame ones, dropping some. The table lists about 150,000 clones, about three quarters of them singletons. Germline-derived CDR1 and CDR2 are SNHLY and FYNNEI. The CDR3 runs 14 residues. Trimming at V came to 8 bases and at J to 6 bases, leaving 13 bases not matched to a gene. This chain links TRBV2 with TRBJ2-7; TRBD2 matches at 7 bases. Sequenced material: PBMCs. The TCR was taken from a man aged 18-30 years in good health and CMV-seronegative. Written as DNA, the CDR3 is TGTGCCAGCCGCCCAGAGGGGAGGGGCCTCGAGCAGTACTTC. Translation: CASRPEGRGLEQYF.